This entry features one T cell receptor beta chain sequence. This sample is drawn from a study of blood T cells in healthy people across ages. This CDR3 contains 14 residues. J gave up 7 bases and V 0 bases, and 7 bases lay outside the gene matches. CDR1 and CDR2 (germline): DFQATT, SNEGSKA (reference sequence). Alongside a J-beta primer mix, a sample-barcoded 5' primer served in a second PCR lasting about 7 to 11 cycles. TCRdb reprocessed the 5' RACE reads via MiXCR and lists one record per CDR3 protein. This table has approximately 880,000 distinct CDR3 sequences, approximately 49% appearing once. The sequence derives from a man aged 30-40 years in good health. The sample was blood. The V call is TRBV20-1, the J call TRBJ2-3; 7 bases line up with TRBD1. As DNA, the CDR3 is TGCAGTGCTAGAGATGACAGGGCACAACATACGCAGTATTTT. This translates into CSARDDRAQHTQYF.